The 17 T cell receptor beta chains given below trace back to one sample, sequenced in a study of blood T cell repertoires in COVID-19. Clones were read by immunoSEQ multiplex PCR, and TCRdb kept only the in-frame ones, dropping some. This table holds roughly 430,000 clones, approximately 88% found once. The material sequenced was PBMCs or T cells enriched from blood (not recorded which). The receptors originated from a woman aged 40 to 50 with acute COVID-19.

This sequence joins TRBV18 and TRBJ1-1; 8 bases are a match to TRBD1. The CDR3 is 14 amino acids. Per the germline V gene, CDR1 is KGHSH and CDR2 is LQKENI. Trimming took 1 base from V and 6 from J; bases not matched to a gene: 4. CDR3 sequence (DNA): TGTGCCAGCTCACCACGACAGGGGAGATCTGAAGCTTTCTTT. It codes for CASSPRQGRSEAFF.

The rearrangement links TRBV24-1 to TRBJ2-3; 10 bases are a match to TRBD2. The germline V gene encodes CDR1 KGHDR and CDR2 SFDVKD. CDR3 size: 16 residues. With V trimmed by 1 base and J by 4 bases, 4 bases remained unmatched. CDR3 protein: CATSDFERGGADTQYF. DNA of the CDR3: TGTGCCACCAGTGATTTCGAGCGGGGGGGGGCAGATACGCAGTATTTT.

The J gene is TRBJ1-4, the V gene TRBV10-3; a weak D match, TRBD1 (6 bases). CDR1 ENHRY and CDR2 SYGVKD come from the germline V gene. The CDR3 is 11 residues long. Trimming took 10 bases from V and 5 from J, leaving 8 bases between them. CDR3 amino acids: CATQGNEKLFF. The CDR3 DNA reads as TGTGCCACCCAGGGGAATGAAAAACTGTTTTTT.

V gene TRBV5-4 combines with J gene TRBJ2-1; no clear D. Per the germline V gene, CDR1 is SGHNT and CDR2 is YYREEE (reference sequence). The CDR3 has 16 amino acids. V lost 4 bases, J lost 0 bases, and 14 bases lay in between. In DNA form, the CDR3 reads TGTGCCAGCAGCCCTGGCGGTCTCAGCTCCTACAATGAGCAGTTCTTC. It is translated as CASSPGGLSSYNEQFF.

V and J are TRBV30 and TRBJ1-4; no definite D call. Germline V lookup: CDR1 GTSNPN, CDR2 SVGIG (reference sequence). The V and J ends lost 5 bases and 8 bases respectively, with 24 bases between them. The CDR3 is made up of 16 amino acids. The CDR3 loop is CAWGNPISPLEEKLFF. In DNA form, the CDR3 reads TGTGCCTGGGGAAACCCAATAAGTCCCCTAGAGGAAAAACTGTTTTTT.

This clone was counted a few times. This rearrangement joins TRBV27 to TRBJ1-6, with TRBD1 matching 7 bases. The CDR3 consists of 19 residues. Germline-derived CDR1 and CDR2 are MNHEY and SMNVEV (reference sequence). Losses at the gene ends were 2 bases for V and 0 bases for J; bases not matched to a gene: 10. CDR3 bases: TGTGCCAGCAGTTTAGGGTGGGGACAGCAGACCTCCTATAATTCACCCCTCCACTTT. This encodes CASSLGWGQQTSYNSPLHF.

This rearrangement joins TRBV18 to TRBJ1-2; D is perhaps TRBD1 (5 bases). Germline V gene lookup returns CDR1 KGHSH and CDR2 LQKENI. CDR3 length equals 15 residues. V was pared by 3 bases and J by 5 bases, with 16 bases between. The CDR3 DNA sequence: TGTGCCAGCTCACCGGCAGGAGGGGCTAGGTATGGCTACACCTTC. Its protein product is CASSPAGGARYGYTF.

The V gene is TRBV7-9, the J gene TRBJ2-7; TRBD2 aligns across 12 bases. The CDR3 runs 16 residues. Trimming at V came to 5 bases and at J to 3 bases, leaving 8 bases not matched to a gene. Germline V CDR1 and CDR2: SEHNR, FQNEAQ (reference sequence). This chain's CDR3 is CASSALAGGRVYEQYF. The DNA for the CDR3 is TGTGCCAGCAGCGCACTAGCGGGGGGCCGGGTCTACGAGCAGTACTTC.

The rearrangement uses TRBV3-1 (or the pseudogene TRBV3-2) and TRBJ2-7, with 12 bases identical to TRBD2. Germline V gives CDR1 LGHDT, CDR2 YNNKEL (reference sequence). This CDR3 region has 17 residues. After removal of 0 bases from V and 7 bases from J, the junction contained 10 bases not matched to a gene. CDR3 protein: CASSQEALAGGLREQYF. The CDR3 coding sequence is TGTGCCAGCAGCCAAGAGGCGCTAGCGGGAGGGCTACGAGAGCAGTACTTC.

The CDR3 reads CASSKGSSRADTQYF. The CDR3, as DNA: TGTGCCAGCAGCAAAGGAAGCTCCCGAGCAGATACGCAGTATTTT. J is TRBJ2-3 and V is TRBV21-1; TRBD2 is the table's D call, not checked against the DNA. TRBV21-1 is termed a pseudogene. The length of the CDR3 is 15 residues.

The chain combines TRBV11-2 with TRBJ1-5; a possible D gene is TRBD1 (5 bases). Per germline, CDR1 SGHAT and CDR2 FQNNGV. This CDR3 is built from 14 residues. Trimming pared 1 base from V and 6 bases from J, leaving 10 bases between. The CDR3 is CASSLAGYGQPQHF. For the CDR3, the DNA is TGTGCCAGCAGCTTAGCAGGGTATGGTCAGCCCCAGCATTTT.

The sample holds a few counts of this clone. This sequence joins TRBV21-1 and TRBJ1-4. TRBV21-1 is annotated as a pseudogene. The CDR3 totals 14 residues. Here the CDR3 DNA reads TGTGCCAGCTACCCCAGAGGAATACGCGAAAAACTGTTTTTT. It encodes CASYPRGIREKLFF.

This clone was seen a handful of times. J is TRBJ1-2 and V is TRBV6-5; perhaps TRBD1 as D (6 bases). Between the trimmed V and J ends, which lost 7 bases and 4 bases, there was a span of 16 bases. Germline V lookup: CDR1 MNHEY, CDR2 SVGAGI. The CDR3 has 14 amino acids. The DNA of the CDR3 is TGTGCCAGCAACCGGGACAAAGGACCCTATGGCTACACCTTC. As protein: CASNRDKGPYGYTF.

This clone was seen a handful of times. This chain connects TRBV2 to TRBJ2-7; 7 bases map to TRBD1. The CDR3 totals 14 residues. Germline trimming cut 8 bases from V and 3 bases from J; bases unmatched to any gene: 10. CDR1 SNHLY and CDR2 FYNNEI come from the germline V gene. The CDR3 loop reads CASGPRRGHYEQYF. The CDR3 DNA is TGTGCCAGCGGTCCGCGTAGGGGGCACTACGAGCAGTACTTC.

The chain combines TRBV6-1 with TRBJ2-5, with a possible D match to TRBD1 (6 bases). Between the trimmed V and J ends, which lost 2 bases and 5 bases, there was a span of 15 bases. Germline CDR1 and CDR2: MNHNS and SASEGT. This CDR3 is 15 amino acids long. CDR3 DNA: TGTGCCAGCAGTGAAAACACAGGGAGAAGGGAGACCCAGTACTTC. Protein: CASSENTGRRETQYF.

The gene calls are TRBV6-2 or TRBV6-3 and TRBJ2-7, with 9 bases aligning to TRBD1. This CDR3 is built from 12 residues. Germline V CDR1 and CDR2: MNHEY, SVGEGT. V lost 6 bases to trimming and J lost 5 bases; unmatched junction nucleotides: 2. The CDR3 region is CASSRTGDEQYF. The CDR3 nucleotides are TGTGCCAGCAGCAGGACAGGGGACGAGCAGTACTTC.

The chain joins TRBV2 to TRBJ2-7; the D gene is possibly TRBD1 (6 bases). The CDR3 has 14 amino acids. Trimming took 2 bases from V and 3 from J, leaving 11 bases between them. Germline assignment: CDR1 SNHLY and CDR2 FYNNEI. The CDR3: CASSEQGSGYEQYF. CDR3 DNA sequence: TGTGCCAGCAGTGAACAGGGGTCCGGCTACGAGCAGTACTTC.